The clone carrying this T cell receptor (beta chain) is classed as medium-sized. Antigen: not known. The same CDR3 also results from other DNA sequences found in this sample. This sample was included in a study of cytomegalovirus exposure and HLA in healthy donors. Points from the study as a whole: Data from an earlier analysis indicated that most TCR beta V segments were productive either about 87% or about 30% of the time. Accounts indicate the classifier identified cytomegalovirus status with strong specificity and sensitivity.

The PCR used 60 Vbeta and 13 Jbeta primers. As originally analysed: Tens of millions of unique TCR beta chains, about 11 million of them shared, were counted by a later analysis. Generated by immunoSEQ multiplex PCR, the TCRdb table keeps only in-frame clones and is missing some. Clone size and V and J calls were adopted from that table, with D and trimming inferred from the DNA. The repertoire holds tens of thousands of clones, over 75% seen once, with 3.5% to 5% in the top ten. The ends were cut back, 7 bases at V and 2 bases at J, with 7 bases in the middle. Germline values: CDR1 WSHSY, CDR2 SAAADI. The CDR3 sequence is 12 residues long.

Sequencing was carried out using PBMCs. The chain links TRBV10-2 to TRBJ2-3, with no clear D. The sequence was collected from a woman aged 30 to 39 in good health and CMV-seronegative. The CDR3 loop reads CASMRATDTQYF. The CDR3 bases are TGCGCCAGCATGCGAGCCACAGATACGCAGTATTTT.